The 6 T cell receptor beta chains in this list originate from one sample, sequenced in a study of OX40 agonist ivuxolimab in advanced cancers. TCRdb's copy holds only in-frame clones and misses some; the assay was immunoSEQ multiplex PCR. The sample includes tens of thousands of clones, over 75% seen only once; the top ten take 1.5% to 2.5%. The sequences come from CD4+ or CD8+ T cells sorted from blood, collected in a trial of the OX40 agonist ivuxolimab. These receptors all come from an adult with an advanced solid tumor such as melanoma, head and neck, liver or kidney cancer.

This clone was recorded only once. The sample holds other DNA sequences that translate to the same CDR3. The chain couples TRBV7-2 to TRBJ2-7, with unresolved D. The V gene's germline CDR1 is SGHTA and CDR2 FQGNSA. This CDR3 is 14 amino acids long. Between the trimmed V and J ends, which lost 1 base and 1 base, there was a span of 8 bases. The CDR3 coding sequence is TGTGCCAGCAGCTTAGGGCCCAGTTCCTACGAGCAGTACTTC. Amino acid sequence: CASSLGPSSYEQYF. The whole variable domain, remainder taken from reference TRBV7-2 and TRBJ2-7, is GAGVSQSPSNKVTEKGKDVELRCDPISGHTALYWYRQSLGQGLEFLIYFQGNSAPDKSGLPSDRFSAERTGGSVSTLTIQRTQQEDSAVYLCASSLGPSSYEQYFGPGTRLTVT.

The chain is built from TRBV18 and TRBJ2-7; D is perhaps TRBD1 (6 bases). V was trimmed by 2 bases and J by 6 bases, leaving 11 bases between them. This CDR3 has 13 residues. Germline V CDR1 and CDR2: KGHSH, LQKENI. CDR3 DNA: TGTGCCAGCTCACCAAACAGGGATAGCGAGCAGTACTTC. Protein product: CASSPNRDSEQYF.

This rearrangement joins TRBV29-1 to TRBJ2-5; 12 nucleotides align to TRBD2. The CDR3 spans 14 residues. Germline loops: CDR1 SQVTM, CDR2 ANQGSEA. Germline trimming cut 7 bases from V and 5 bases from J; bases unmatched to any gene: 8. Written as DNA, the CDR3 is TGCAGCGGACGACTAGCGGGAGCTCGGGAGACCCAGTACTTC. Amino acid sequence: CSGRLAGARETQYF. The complete variable domain, with remaining parts taken from reference TRBV29-1 and TRBJ2-5, reads SAVISQKPSRDICQRGTSLTIQCQVDSQVTMMFWYRQQPGQSLTLIATANQGSEATYESGFVIDKFPISRPNLTFSTLTVSNMSPEDSSIYLCSGRLAGARETQYFGPGTRLLVL.

The DNA of the CDR3 is TGTGCCAGCAGCTACCCGGGACTAGCGGGAGTGAGTTCAGGCACAGATACGCAGTATTTT. Translating it yields CASSYPGLAGVSSGTDTQYF. The chain uses TRBV21-1 and TRBJ2-3; TRBD2 is the table's D call and was not checked against the DNA. TRBV21-1 is a pseudogene segment. This CDR3 has 20 amino acids.

The V call is TRBV6-5, the J call TRBJ2-7; perhaps TRBD2 as D (5 bases). This CDR3 contains 14 residues. V lost 0 bases and J lost 5, with 11 bases in between. Germline assignment: CDR1 MNHEY and CDR2 SVGAGI. The chain's CDR3 is CASSYSRGNHEQYF. The CDR3 DNA follows: TGTGCCAGCAGTTACTCAAGAGGGAACCACGAGCAGTACTTC.

The chain carries TRBV19 and TRBJ2-1; the match to TRBD2 covers 15 bases. Trimming cost V 6 bases and J 6 bases; bases outside gene matches: 9. This CDR3 has 17 residues. Germline CDR1 LNHDA, CDR2 SQIVND (reference sequence). The CDR3 region has the DNA TGTGCCAGTAGCCTACTGGGACTAGCGGGAGGCGGCAATGAGCAGTTCTTC. Its translation is CASSLLGLAGGGNEQFF.